These 2 T cell receptor beta chains came from one sample sequenced in a study of beta chain features in type 1 diabetes. Expressed TCRB transcripts were sequenced after all isolated RNA was converted to cDNA. Sequencing used immunoSEQ multiplex PCR; TCRdb keeps in-frame clones, though not all of them. The sample contains 250,000 to 350,000 clones, 9.5% to 12% of which appear only once. Sequencing was done on a sample of naive CD4+ T cells from blood. These receptors were obtained from a woman aged 25 to 45 in good health.

The chain couples TRBV6-5 to TRBJ2-7; a weak D match, TRBD2 (5 bases). Trimming took 2 bases from V and 0 from J, leaving 11 bases between them. CDR1 is MNHEY and CDR2 is SVGAGI in the germline V gene. The CDR3 runs 15 residues. The CDR3 DNA is TGTGCCAGCAGTTACGAATTAGCGACCTCCTACGAGCAGTACTTC. Translating gives CASSYELATSYEQYF.

As for this clone: The junction departs from the called germline gene at one end, perhaps through a read error. The chain combines TRBV5-1 with TRBJ2-1; D is undetermined. Looked up from germline, CDR1 is SGHRS and CDR2 is YFSETQ. The CDR3 sequence is 16 residues long. For the CDR3, the DNA is TGCGCCAGCAGTTTGGAAGCACGTGCCACCTACAATGAGCAGTTCTTC. Translation gives CASSLEARATYNEQFF.